Following are 15 T cell receptor beta chains from one sample sequenced in a study of cytotoxic CD8 clonotypes in ibrutinib-treated CLL. Sequencing used immunoSEQ multiplex PCR; TCRdb keeps in-frame clones, though not all of them. The table records around 200,000 clones, roughly 65% of them present only once. The sample was PBMCs, taken after 12 months of ibrutinib treatment. The receptors shown here come from a human donor with chronic lymphocytic leukemia.

The V call is TRBV7-6, the J call TRBJ1-2; D unclear. The CDR3 has 12 amino acids. Germline values: CDR1 SGHVS, CDR2 FNYEAQ. V was clipped by 2 bases and J by 2 bases, with 3 bases between them. The CDR3 spells CASSLTNYGYTF. CDR3 DNA: TGTGCCAGCAGCTTAACGAACTATGGCTACACCTTC.

This clone was recorded only once. The chain recombines TRBV30 with TRBJ1-3, with TRBD1 matching over 7 bases. Germline V CDR1 and CDR2: GTSNPN, SVGIG (reference sequence). The CDR3 runs 14 residues. V lost 5 bases, J lost 7 bases, and 11 bases stayed unmatched. CDR3 sequence: CAWGRGLRGNTIYF. As DNA, the CDR3 is TGTGCCTGGGGCAGGGGGTTGAGAGGGAACACCATATATTTT.

The rearrangement joins TRBV10-2 to TRBJ1-2; D is unresolved. Germline loops: CDR1 WSHSY, CDR2 SAAADI. There are 10 residues in the CDR3. V lost 6 bases and J lost 5, with 4 bases in between. The CDR3 DNA sequence: TGCGCCAGCAGGGAATATGGCTACACCTTC. It encodes CASREYGYTF.

This clone was seen just once. This chain connects TRBV5-6 to TRBJ1-6; no clear D. Per the germline V gene, CDR1 is SGHDT and CDR2 is YYEEEE. Trimming took 3 bases from V and 7 from J, leaving 11 bases between them. The CDR3 consists of 14 residues. The CDR3 protein is CASSSGVFNSPLHF. DNA for the CDR3: TGTGCCAGCAGCTCCGGGGTCTTCAATTCACCCCTCCACTTT.

V gene TRBV29-1 combines with J gene TRBJ2-1, with D possibly matching TRBD1 (6 bases). Between the trimmed V and J ends, which lost 3 bases and 8 bases, there was a span of 11 bases. CDR1 is SQVTM and CDR2 is ANQGSEA in the germline V gene. There are 12 residues in the CDR3. The CDR3 nucleotides are TGCAGCGTTGAGTACAGGGCCTATGAGCAGTTCTTC. Translated, it gives CSVEYRAYEQFF.

The rearrangement links TRBV29-1 to TRBJ1-1; TRBD1 matches at 7 bases. With 3 bases clipped from V and 1 base from J, the junction kept 11 bases outside the gene matches. The CDR3 length is 16 residues. Germline CDR1 reads SQVTM; CDR2 reads ANQGSEA. The CDR3 is CSVDGLTGTENTEAFF. The CDR3, as DNA: TGCAGCGTTGACGGCCTGACCGGGACAGAGAACACTGAAGCTTTCTTT.

V usage is TRBV30 and J usage is TRBJ1-2, with 11 bases that match TRBD1. With V trimmed by 5 bases and J by 1 base, 6 bases remained unmatched. Germline V lookup: CDR1 GTSNPN, CDR2 SVGIG (reference sequence). The CDR3 runs 15 residues. The CDR3 spells CAWGLGQGVNYGYTF. The CDR3 DNA reads as TGTGCCTGGGGCTTGGGACAGGGGGTTAACTATGGCTACACCTTC.

In DNA, the CDR3 is TGTGCCAGCTGCTGCCGAGGACAGGAAGCTTTCTTT. Encoded protein: CASCCRGQEAFF. The chain recombines TRBV9 with TRBJ1-1, with a weak D call TRBD1 (6 bases). The germline V and J ends were trimmed by 7 bases and 8 bases, with 15 bases remaining between them. CDR3 length: 12 residues. The germline gives CDR1 SGDLS, CDR2 YYNGEE.

The V call is TRBV5-6, the J call TRBJ2-3; the D gene could be TRBD1 or TRBD2 (5 bases each). Germline CDR1 and CDR2: SGHDT and YYEEEE. This CDR3 has 14 amino acids. Deletions cut 4 bases from V and 1 base from J, with 10 bases between. DNA of the CDR3: TGTGCCAGCAGCAGGGACGGGGGCACAGATACGCAGTATTTT. This gives the protein CASSRDGGTDTQYF. The whole variable domain, filled in from reference TRBV5-6 and TRBJ2-3, reads DAGVTQSPTHLIKTRGQQVTLRCSPKSGHDTVSWYQQALGQGPQFIFQYYEEEERQRGNFPDRFSGHQFPNYSSELNVNALLLGDSALYLCASSRDGGTDTQYFGPGTRLTVL.

This clone was detected a few times. V gene TRBV27 combines with J gene TRBJ2-7, with D unresolved. The CDR3 loop spans 14 amino acids. The V gene's germline CDR1 is MNHEY and CDR2 SMNVEV (reference sequence). With 2 bases removed from V and 6 bases from J, the gap between germline ends came to 14 bases. The CDR3 is CASSLKGRAAEQYF. The CDR3 nucleotides read TGTGCCAGCAGTTTAAAGGGCAGAGCCGCCGAGCAGTACTTC.

This chain connects TRBV6-5 to TRBJ2-3; a possible D gene is TRBD2 (5 bases). The germline CDR1 and CDR2 sequences are MNHEY and SVGAGI. V was trimmed by 4 bases and J by 7 bases, leaving 12 bases between them. The CDR3 spans 13 residues. CDR3 nucleotides: TGTGCCAGCAGTTCGGACTCACAGAATACGCAGTATTTT. This gives the protein CASSSDSQNTQYF.

The chain is built from TRBV7-9 and TRBJ2-7; TRBD1 might be the D (7 bases). Germline CDR1 reads SEHNR; CDR2 reads FQNEAQ (reference sequence). The CDR3 extends over 15 amino acids. Between the trimmed V and J ends, which lost 0 bases and 4 bases, there was a span of 13 bases. Written as DNA, the CDR3 is TGTGCCAGCAGCTTAGCGGAGGGGGCGGGTTACGAGCAGTACTTC. Protein: CASSLAEGAGYEQYF.

The CDR3 here is CASSLTRLSDEQYF. In DNA form, the CDR3 reads TGCGCCAGCAGCTTGACCCGTCTTAGTGACGAGCAGTACTTC. This sequence joins TRBV5-1 and TRBJ2-7; D not certain. The germline V and J ends were trimmed by 1 base and 5 bases, with 13 bases remaining between them. This CDR3 region has 14 residues. The V gene's germline CDR1 is SGHRS and CDR2 YFSETQ.

The V gene is TRBV5-5, the J gene TRBJ2-1; perhaps TRBD2 as D (7 bases). CDR1 and CDR2 (germline): SGHKS, YYEKEE (reference sequence). This CDR3 comprises 15 residues. Trimming left V 1 base short and J 5 bases short, with 13 bases between. The CDR3 loop is CASSLRGARHNEQFF. The CDR3 region has the DNA TGTGCCAGCAGCTTGCGGGGGGCCCGCCACAATGAGCAGTTCTTC.

The rearrangement joins TRBV28 to TRBJ1-4, with D hard to call. V was cut by 3 bases and J by 0 bases, with 20 bases left in between. This CDR3 has 19 residues. Per germline, CDR1 MDHEN and CDR2 SYDVKM. As DNA, the CDR3 is TGTGCCAGCAGTTTTCCGACCACGCAAACCCTTGCAACTAATGAAAAACTGTTTTTT. Translating gives CASSFPTTQTLATNEKLFF.